The clone carrying this T cell receptor (beta chain) was detected only a few times. Exposed volunteers were people who met a COVID-19 case within 2 weeks before study entry. The V end was cut by 7 bases, the J end by 2 bases, with 20 bases between. This CDR3 spans 16 amino acids. The V gene's germline CDR1 is LNHDA and CDR2 SQIVND (reference sequence). These data come from a study of blood T cell repertoires in COVID-19. The table came from immunoSEQ multiplex PCR; TCRdb's copy has only in-frame clones and leaves some out. The sample records 180,000 or so clones, 70% to 80% being singletons. The sample was PBMCs or T cells enriched from blood (not recorded which). The rearrangement uses TRBV19 and TRBJ1-2; weak D call: TRBD1 (5 bases). The receptor's source is a man between 60 and 75 years old who had been exposed to COVID-19. CDR3 sequence: CASTPHPGGLNYGYTF. In DNA, the CDR3 is TGTGCCAGTACACCCCACCCGGGGGGGTTGAACTATGGCTACACCTTC.